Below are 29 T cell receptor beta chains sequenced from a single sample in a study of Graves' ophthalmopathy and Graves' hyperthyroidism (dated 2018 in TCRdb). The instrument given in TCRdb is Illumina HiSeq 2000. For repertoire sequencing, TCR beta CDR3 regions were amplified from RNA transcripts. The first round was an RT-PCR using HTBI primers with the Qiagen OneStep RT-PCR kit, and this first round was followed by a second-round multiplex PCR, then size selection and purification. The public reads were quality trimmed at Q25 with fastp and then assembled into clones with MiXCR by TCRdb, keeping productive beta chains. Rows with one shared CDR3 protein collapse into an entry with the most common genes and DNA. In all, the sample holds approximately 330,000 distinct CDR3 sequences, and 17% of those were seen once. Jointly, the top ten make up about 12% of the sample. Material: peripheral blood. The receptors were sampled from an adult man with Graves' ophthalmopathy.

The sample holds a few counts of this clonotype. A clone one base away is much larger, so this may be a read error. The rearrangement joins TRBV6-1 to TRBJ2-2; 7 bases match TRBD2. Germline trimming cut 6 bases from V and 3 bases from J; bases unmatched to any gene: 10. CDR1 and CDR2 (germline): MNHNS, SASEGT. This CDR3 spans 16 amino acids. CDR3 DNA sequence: TGTGCCAGCAGACCCCGAACTAGCGCGGACACCGGGGAGCTGTTTTTT. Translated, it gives CASRPRTSADTGELFF.

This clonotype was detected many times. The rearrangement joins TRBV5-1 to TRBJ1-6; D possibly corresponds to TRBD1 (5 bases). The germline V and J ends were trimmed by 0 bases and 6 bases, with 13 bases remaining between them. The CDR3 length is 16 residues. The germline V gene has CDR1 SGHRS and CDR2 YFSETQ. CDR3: CASSLDSSGRNSPLHF. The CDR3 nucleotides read TGCGCCAGCAGCTTGGATTCATCGGGACGTAATTCACCCCTCCACTTT.

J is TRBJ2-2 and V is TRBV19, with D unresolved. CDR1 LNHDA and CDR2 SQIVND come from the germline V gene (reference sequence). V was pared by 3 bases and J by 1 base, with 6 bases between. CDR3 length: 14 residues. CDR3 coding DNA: TGTGCCAGTAGTATCTTCCAGAACACCGGGGAGCTGTTTTTT. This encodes CASSIFQNTGELFF.

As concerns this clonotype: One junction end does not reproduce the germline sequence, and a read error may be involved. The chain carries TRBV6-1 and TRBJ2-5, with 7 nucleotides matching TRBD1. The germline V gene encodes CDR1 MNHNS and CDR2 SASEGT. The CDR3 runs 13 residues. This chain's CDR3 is CASQAGQAETQHF. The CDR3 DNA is TGTGCCAGCCAGGCAGGACAGGCGGAGACCCAGCACTTC.

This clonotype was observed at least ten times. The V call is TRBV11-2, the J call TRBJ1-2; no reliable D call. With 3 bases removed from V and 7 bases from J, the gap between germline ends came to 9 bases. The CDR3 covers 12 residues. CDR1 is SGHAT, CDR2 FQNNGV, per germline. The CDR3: CASSFSITGYTF. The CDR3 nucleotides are TGTGCCAGCAGCTTTTCTATCACTGGCTACACCTTC.

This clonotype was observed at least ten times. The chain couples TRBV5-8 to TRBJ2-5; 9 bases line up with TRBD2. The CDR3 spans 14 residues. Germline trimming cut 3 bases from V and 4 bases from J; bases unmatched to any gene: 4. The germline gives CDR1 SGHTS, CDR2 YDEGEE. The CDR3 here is CASSSGLAGETQYF. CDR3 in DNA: TGTGCCAGCAGCTCGGGACTAGCTGGAGAGACCCAGTACTTC.

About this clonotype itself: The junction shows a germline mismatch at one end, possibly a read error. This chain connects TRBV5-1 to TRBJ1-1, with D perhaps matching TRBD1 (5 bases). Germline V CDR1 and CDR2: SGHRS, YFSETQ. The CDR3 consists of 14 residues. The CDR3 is CASSLGGANTEVFF. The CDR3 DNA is TGCGCCAGCAGCTTGGGCGGGGCGAACACTGAAGTTTTCTTT.

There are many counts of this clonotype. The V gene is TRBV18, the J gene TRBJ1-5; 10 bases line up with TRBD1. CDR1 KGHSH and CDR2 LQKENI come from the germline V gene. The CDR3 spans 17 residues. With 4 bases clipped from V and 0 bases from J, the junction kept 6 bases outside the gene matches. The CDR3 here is CASSQGQGDYSNQPQHF. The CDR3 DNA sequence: TGTGCCAGCTCACAAGGACAGGGGGACTATAGCAATCAGCCCCAGCATTTT.

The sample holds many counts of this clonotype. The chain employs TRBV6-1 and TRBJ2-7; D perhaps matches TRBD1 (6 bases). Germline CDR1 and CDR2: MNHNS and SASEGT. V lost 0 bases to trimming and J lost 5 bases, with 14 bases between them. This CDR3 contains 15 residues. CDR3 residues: CASSEARQGIHEQYF. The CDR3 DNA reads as TGTGCCAGCAGTGAAGCCAGGCAGGGGATACACGAGCAGTACTTC.

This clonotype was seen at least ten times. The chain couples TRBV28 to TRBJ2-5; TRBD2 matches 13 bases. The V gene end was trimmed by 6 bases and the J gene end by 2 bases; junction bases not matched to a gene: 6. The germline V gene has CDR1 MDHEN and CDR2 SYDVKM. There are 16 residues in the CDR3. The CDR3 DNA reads TGTGCCAGCAGGGGACTAGCGGGGATTGGGCAAGAGACCCAGTACTTC. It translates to CASRGLAGIGQETQYF.

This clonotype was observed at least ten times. CDR3 in amino acids: CASSPQAAAMNTEAFF. The CDR3 region has the DNA TGTGCCAGCAGCCCACAGGCGGCCGCAATGAACACTGAAGCTTTCTTT. V and J are TRBV11-2 and TRBJ1-1, with a possible D match to TRBD1 (5 bases). CDR3 length: 16 residues. CDR1 and CDR2 from the germline V gene are SGHAT and FQNNGV. V gave up 5 bases and J gave up 0 bases, with 16 bases separating them.

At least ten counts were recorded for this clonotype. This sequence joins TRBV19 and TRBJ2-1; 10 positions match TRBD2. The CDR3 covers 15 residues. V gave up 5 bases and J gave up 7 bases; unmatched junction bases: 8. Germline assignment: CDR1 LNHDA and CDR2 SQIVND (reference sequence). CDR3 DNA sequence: TGTGCCAGTAGTTCCACGGGACTAGCGAATAATGAGCAGTTCTTC. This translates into CASSSTGLANNEQFF.

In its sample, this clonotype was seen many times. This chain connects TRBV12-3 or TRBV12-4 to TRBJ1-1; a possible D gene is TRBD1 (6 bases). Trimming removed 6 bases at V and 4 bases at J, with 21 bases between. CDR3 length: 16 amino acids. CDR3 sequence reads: CASRSGAGRGGTEAFF. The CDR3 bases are TGTGCCAGCAGATCAGGGGCAGGGCGCGGGGGCACTGAAGCTTTCTTT.

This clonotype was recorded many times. The CDR3 bases are TGTGCCAGCAGCCAAGATTCCGGGCTTAACTATGGCTACACCTTC. This translates into CASSQDSGLNYGYTF. The rearrangement uses TRBV4-2 and TRBJ1-2; D call uncertain. Germline assignment: CDR1 LGHNA and CDR2 YNFKEQ. Trimming stripped 0 bases from V and 1 base from J, with 9 bases between. There are 15 residues in the CDR3.

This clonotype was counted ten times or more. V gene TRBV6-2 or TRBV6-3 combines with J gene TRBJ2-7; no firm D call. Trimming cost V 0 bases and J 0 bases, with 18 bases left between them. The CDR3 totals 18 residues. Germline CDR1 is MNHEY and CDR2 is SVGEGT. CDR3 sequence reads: CASSYSSELRRSSYEQYF. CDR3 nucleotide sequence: TGTGCCAGCAGTTACTCTTCTGAACTACGGCGGAGCTCCTACGAGCAGTACTTC.

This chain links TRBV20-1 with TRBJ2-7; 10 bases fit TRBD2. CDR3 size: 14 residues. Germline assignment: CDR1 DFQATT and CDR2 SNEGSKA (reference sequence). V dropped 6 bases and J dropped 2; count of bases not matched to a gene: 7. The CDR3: CSAVSGRPTYEQYF. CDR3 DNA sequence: TGCAGTGCGGTTAGCGGGAGGCCCACCTACGAGCAGTACTTC.

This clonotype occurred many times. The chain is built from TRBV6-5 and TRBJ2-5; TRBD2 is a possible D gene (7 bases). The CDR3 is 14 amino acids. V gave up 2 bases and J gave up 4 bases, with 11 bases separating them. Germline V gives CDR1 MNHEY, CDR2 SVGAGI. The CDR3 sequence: CASSYLGGGETQYF. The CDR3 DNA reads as TGTGCCAGCAGTTACCTGGGAGGGGGAGAGACCCAGTACTTC.

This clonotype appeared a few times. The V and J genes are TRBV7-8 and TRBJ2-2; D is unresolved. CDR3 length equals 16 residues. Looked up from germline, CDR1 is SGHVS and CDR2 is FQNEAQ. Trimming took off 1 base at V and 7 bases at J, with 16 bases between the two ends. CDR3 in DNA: TGTGCCAGCAGCTTAGAACGGGCGAGTAGTAACGGGGAGCTGTTTTTT. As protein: CASSLERASSNGELFF.

The CDR3 here is CASRTGTSGSEQYF. DNA for the CDR3: TGTGCCAGCAGAACCGGGACTAGCGGGTCCGAGCAGTACTTC. V usage is TRBV27 and J usage is TRBJ2-7, with 12 bases identical to TRBD2. The CDR3 loop spans 14 amino acids. The V and J ends lost 6 bases and 6 bases, in that order; junction bases with no gene match: 6. Germline assignment: CDR1 MNHEY and CDR2 SMNVEV (reference sequence).

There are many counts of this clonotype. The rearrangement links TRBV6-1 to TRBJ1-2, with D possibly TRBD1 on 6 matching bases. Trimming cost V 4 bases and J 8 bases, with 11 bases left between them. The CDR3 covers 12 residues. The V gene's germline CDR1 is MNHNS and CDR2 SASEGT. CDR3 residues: CASSARQDGYTF. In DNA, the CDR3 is TGTGCCAGCAGTGCACGACAGGACGGCTACACCTTC.

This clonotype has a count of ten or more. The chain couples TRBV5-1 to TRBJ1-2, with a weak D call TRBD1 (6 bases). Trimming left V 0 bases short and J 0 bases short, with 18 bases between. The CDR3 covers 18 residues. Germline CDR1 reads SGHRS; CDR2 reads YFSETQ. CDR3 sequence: CASSLDGVRGTPNYGYTF. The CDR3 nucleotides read TGCGCCAGCAGCTTGGATGGGGTCAGGGGCACTCCTAACTATGGCTACACCTTC. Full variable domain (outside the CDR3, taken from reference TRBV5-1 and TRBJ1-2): KAGVTQTPRYLIKTRGQQVTLSCSPISGHRSVSWYQQTPGQGLQFLFEYFSETQRNKGNFPGRFSGRQFSNSRSEMNVSTLELGDSALYLCASSLDGVRGTPNYGYTFGSGTRLTVV.

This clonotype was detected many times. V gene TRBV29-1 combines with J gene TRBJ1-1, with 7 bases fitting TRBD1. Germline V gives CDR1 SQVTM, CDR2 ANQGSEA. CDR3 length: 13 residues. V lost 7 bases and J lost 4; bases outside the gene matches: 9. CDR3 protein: CSAELQGPTEAFF. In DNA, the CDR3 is TGCAGCGCCGAACTACAGGGGCCCACTGAAGCTTTCTTT. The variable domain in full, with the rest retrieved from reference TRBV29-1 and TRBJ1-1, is SAVISQKPSRDICQRGTSLTIQCQVDSQVTMMFWYRQQPGQSLTLIATANQGSEATYESGFVIDKFPISRPNLTFSTLTVSNMSPEDSSIYLCSAELQGPTEAFFGQGTRLTVV.

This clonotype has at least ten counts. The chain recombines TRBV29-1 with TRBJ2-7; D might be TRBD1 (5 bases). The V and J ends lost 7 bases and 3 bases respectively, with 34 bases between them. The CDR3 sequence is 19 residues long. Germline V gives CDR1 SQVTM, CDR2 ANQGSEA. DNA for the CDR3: TGCAGCGGGCCGATTTTAGGTAGGGGCCAACTTGGGCTGCACTACGAGCAGTACTTC. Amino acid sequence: CSGPILGRGQLGLHYEQYF.

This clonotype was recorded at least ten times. The CDR3 bases are TGTGCCAGCAGTAGGTCGCACCAAGAGACCCAGTACTTC. Translation: CASSRSHQETQYF. The chain employs TRBV11-2 and TRBJ2-5; the D is unclear. Per germline, CDR1 SGHAT and CDR2 FQNNGV. V shed 6 bases and J shed 0 bases, with 8 bases lying between them. This CDR3 contains 13 residues.

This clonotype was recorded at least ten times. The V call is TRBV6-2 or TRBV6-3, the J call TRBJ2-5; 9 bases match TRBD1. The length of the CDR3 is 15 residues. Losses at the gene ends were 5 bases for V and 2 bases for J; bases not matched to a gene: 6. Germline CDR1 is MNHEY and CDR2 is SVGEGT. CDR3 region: CASSPPGQGQETQYF. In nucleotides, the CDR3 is TGTGCCAGCAGTCCCCCTGGACAGGGGCAAGAGACCCAGTACTTC.

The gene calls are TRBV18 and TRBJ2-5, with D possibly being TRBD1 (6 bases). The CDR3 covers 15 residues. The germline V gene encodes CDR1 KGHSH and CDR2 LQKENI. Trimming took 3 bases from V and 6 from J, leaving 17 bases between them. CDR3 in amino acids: CASSPTGAPRQTQYF. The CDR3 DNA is TGTGCCAGCTCACCGACAGGTGCCCCTAGGCAGACCCAGTACTTC.

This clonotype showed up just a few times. The CDR3 DNA follows: TGCAGTGCCCCAGAGGGGGGTTCTTACGAGCAGTACTTC. It translates to CSAPEGGSYEQYF. The chain uses TRBV20-1 and TRBJ2-7; D tentatively reads TRBD1 or TRBD2 (6 bases each). The CDR3 covers 13 residues. Germline CDR1 DFQATT, CDR2 SNEGSKA (reference sequence). V lost 6 bases to trimming and J lost 4 bases, with 16 bases between them.

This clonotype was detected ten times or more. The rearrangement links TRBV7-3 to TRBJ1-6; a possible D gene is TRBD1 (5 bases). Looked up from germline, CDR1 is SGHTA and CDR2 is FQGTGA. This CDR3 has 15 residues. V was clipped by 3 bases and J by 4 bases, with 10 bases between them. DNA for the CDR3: TGTGCCAGCAGCTTGACAGTTGGATATAATTCACCCCTCCACTTT. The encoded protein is CASSLTVGYNSPLHF.

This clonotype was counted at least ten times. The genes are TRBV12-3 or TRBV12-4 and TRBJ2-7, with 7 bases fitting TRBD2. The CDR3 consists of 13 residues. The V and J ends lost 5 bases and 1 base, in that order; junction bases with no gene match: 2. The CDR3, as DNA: TGTGCCAGCAGTCAGCGGGGTTCCTACGAGCAGTACTTC. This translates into CASSQRGSYEQYF.